These T cell receptor beta chains were read from a single sample in a study of early T cells in non-severe SARS-CoV-2 infection. Each CDR3 protein gets one entry after TCRdb re-called the 5' RACE reads with MiXCR. The sample includes under 70,000 distinct CDR3 sequences, 4.9% seen only once; the top ten take around 5%. Input material: whole blood. These receptors were obtained from an adult who was a healthcare worker with PCR-confirmed SARS-CoV-2 infection or an uninfected control (not recorded which). Both conserved end residues are trimmed from each CDR3. Fields, in order: V gene, J gene, clone size, CDR3 protein. Not all rows give a size; the values are once, few, many and, for expanded clones, a class.

v_gene: TRBV30
j_gene: TRBJ1-1
abundance: many
CDR3aa: AWSGYRGTEAF

v_gene: TRBV29-1
j_gene: TRBJ2-1
abundance: many
CDR3aa: SVLRRFEEHEQF

v_gene: TRBV7-9
j_gene: TRBJ2-7
abundance: many
CDR3aa: ASSLYQSPYEQY

v_gene: TRBV20-1
j_gene: TRBJ2-7
abundance: many
CDR3aa: SARLTSEVNREQY

v_gene: TRBV5-1
j_gene: TRBJ2-7
abundance: many
CDR3aa: ASSPDRGNHEQY

v_gene: TRBV5-5
j_gene: TRBJ2-1
abundance: many
CDR3aa: ASSSDRGINSEQF

v_gene: TRBV3-1
j_gene: TRBJ2-3
abundance: NA
CDR3aa: ASSQAGADTQY

v_gene: TRBV20-1
j_gene: TRBJ1-1
abundance: many
CDR3aa: SATRLFELDTEAF

v_gene: TRBV3-1
j_gene: TRBJ2-3
abundance: few
CDR3aa: ASSQSQGSEY

v_gene: TRBV18
j_gene: TRBJ2-5
abundance: NA
CDR3aa: ASSSTRGQETQY

v_gene: TRBV13
j_gene: TRBJ2-3
abundance: many
CDR3aa: ASSPPPFYRGDTQY

v_gene: TRBV20-1
j_gene: TRBJ2-1
abundance: many
CDR3aa: SARLSGSSYNEQF

v_gene: TRBV3-1
j_gene: TRBJ1-1
abundance: few
CDR3aa: ASSQDRQGGKAF

v_gene: TRBV13
j_gene: TRBJ2-7
abundance: many
CDR3aa: ASSYQREDPYEQY

v_gene: TRBV12-3/TRBV12-4
j_gene: TRBJ1-5
abundance: many
CDR3aa: ASSLGAGQNQPQH

v_gene: TRBV7-9
j_gene: TRBJ2-3
abundance: NA
CDR3aa: ASSIATDTQY

v_gene: TRBV5-4
j_gene: TRBJ2-3
abundance: many
CDR3aa: ASSWSTDTQY

v_gene: TRBV20-1
j_gene: TRBJ2-1
abundance: few
CDR3aa: SARGSTVYNEQF

v_gene: TRBV10-2
j_gene: TRBJ1-3
abundance: many
CDR3aa: ASGDRGSGNTIY

v_gene: TRBV3-2
j_gene: TRBJ2-3
abundance: few
CDR3aa: ASSQVSGGARTDTQY

v_gene: TRBV7-8
j_gene: TRBJ2-3
abundance: many
CDR3aa: ASSLARGSRGVDTQY

v_gene: TRBV3-1
j_gene: TRBJ2-7
abundance: few
CDR3aa: ASSQEWGGQY

v_gene: TRBV29-1
j_gene: TRBJ2-1
abundance: many
CDR3aa: SGRGASVSYNEQF

v_gene: TRBV4-2
j_gene: TRBJ2-1
abundance: many
CDR3aa: ASSQEITPPYNEQF

v_gene: TRBV5-1
j_gene: TRBJ2-1
abundance: NA
CDR3aa: ASNSGQGTDEQF

v_gene: TRBV27
j_gene: TRBJ2-6
abundance: NA
CDR3aa: ASSPSWGANVLT

v_gene: TRBV27
j_gene: TRBJ2-7
abundance: NA
CDR3aa: ASSLEPHEQY

v_gene: TRBV7-2
j_gene: TRBJ2-7
abundance: few
CDR3aa: ASSWAEGEQY

v_gene: TRBV29-1
j_gene: TRBJ1-1
abundance: many
CDR3aa: SVSTRNTEAF

v_gene: TRBV6-5
j_gene: TRBJ1-2
abundance: NA
CDR3aa: ASSYDSYYGYT

v_gene: TRBV7-9
j_gene: TRBJ2-7
abundance: many
CDR3aa: ASSPRTSGKGEQY

v_gene: TRBV14
j_gene: TRBJ1-2
abundance: NA
CDR3aa: ASSPEGQAVGYT

v_gene: TRBV3-1
j_gene: TRBJ2-3
abundance: many
CDR3aa: ASSRLAGGTDTQY

v_gene: TRBV6-1
j_gene: TRBJ2-1
abundance: few
CDR3aa: ASRLAGGPGNEQF

v_gene: TRBV5-1
j_gene: TRBJ2-1
abundance: many
CDR3aa: ASSLGQGSYNEQF

v_gene: TRBV25-1
j_gene: TRBJ1-5
abundance: many
CDR3aa: ASQSTNRDQPQH

v_gene: TRBV19
j_gene: TRBJ2-5
abundance: many
CDR3aa: ASSFGQAQETQY

v_gene: TRBV3-1
j_gene: TRBJ1-1
abundance: NA
CDR3aa: ASSLAGDGTEAF

v_gene: TRBV7-9
j_gene: TRBJ2-3
abundance: few
CDR3aa: ASSFTSGRPTDTQY

v_gene: TRBV7-2
j_gene: TRBJ1-4
abundance: NA
CDR3aa: ASSPRGGLEKLF

v_gene: TRBV5-1
j_gene: TRBJ1-4
abundance: few
CDR3aa: ASRGLAGPNEKLF

v_gene: TRBV5-6
j_gene: TRBJ1-1
abundance: many
CDR3aa: ASSRGDGEAF

v_gene: TRBV5-1
j_gene: TRBJ1-1
abundance: many
CDR3aa: ASSLGSSNTEAF

v_gene: TRBV7-2
j_gene: TRBJ2-7
abundance: many
CDR3aa: ASSLVGQGAYEQY

v_gene: TRBV6-1
j_gene: TRBJ2-7
abundance: many
CDR3aa: ASSIGQGAIYEQY

v_gene: TRBV14
j_gene: TRBJ1-3
abundance: many
CDR3aa: ASSQLGNWAGNTIY

v_gene: TRBV3-1
j_gene: TRBJ2-7
abundance: many
CDR3aa: ASSQGGDSEVEN

v_gene: TRBV10-2
j_gene: TRBJ2-2
abundance: many
CDR3aa: ASSLNPGGTGELF

v_gene: TRBV5-5
j_gene: TRBJ2-1
abundance: many
CDR3aa: ASSARQAGTYNEQF

v_gene: TRBV6-5
j_gene: TRBJ2-2
abundance: many
CDR3aa: ATRGSVSGELF

v_gene: TRBV29-1
j_gene: TRBJ2-7
abundance: NA
CDR3aa: SVSRTDRYEQY

v_gene: TRBV11-2
j_gene: TRBJ2-1
abundance: many
CDR3aa: ASSVTRGWPYNEQF

v_gene: TRBV20-1
j_gene: TRBJ2-1
abundance: many
CDR3aa: SARGRDEQF

v_gene: TRBV20-1
j_gene: TRBJ2-2
abundance: NA
CDR3aa: SAAGTGYTGELF

v_gene: TRBV30
j_gene: TRBJ1-1
abundance: NA
CDR3aa: AWNPQGATEAF

v_gene: TRBV4-1
j_gene: TRBJ2-5
abundance: NA
CDR3aa: ASSQVSEGETQY

v_gene: TRBV7-2
j_gene: TRBJ1-2
abundance: few
CDR3aa: ASSSQETVTNYGYT

v_gene: TRBV29-1
j_gene: TRBJ1-2
abundance: many
CDR3aa: SVDRGGYGYT

v_gene: TRBV3-1
j_gene: TRBJ1-2
abundance: NA
CDR3aa: ASSPFTTNYGYT

v_gene: TRBV20-1
j_gene: TRBJ1-1
abundance: NA
CDR3aa: SARSGQGTEAF